These 31 T cell receptor beta chains originate from one sample sequenced in a study of long-term antiretroviral therapy in people with HIV. This was the immunoSEQ v3.0 assay at survey level. Clones were sequenced by immunoSEQ multiplex PCR, and TCRdb holds only the in-frame ones, with some missing. This sample has around 40,000 clones; approximately 83% occur once, and the top ten carry about 10%. Sequenced here: unsorted PBMCs, sampled 2.2 years after starting antiretroviral therapy. These TCRs come from a man in his late teens or twenties with HIV.

The genes are TRBV6-1 and TRBJ1-1; D is undetermined. Looked up from germline, CDR1 is MNHNS and CDR2 is SASEGT. The V end was cut by 4 bases, the J end by 5 bases, with 11 bases between. This CDR3 has 13 residues. CDR3 DNA sequence: TGTGCCAGCAGTGTGGAGCTAAGAACTGAAGCTTTCTTT. Protein product: CASSVELRTEAFF.

CDR3 in amino acids: CASSIQGTKNIQYF. The CDR3 DNA sequence: TGTGCCAGTAGTATTCAAGGTACCAAAAACATTCAGTACTTC. The V and J genes are TRBV19 and TRBJ2-4; D is undetermined. Trimming pared 3 bases from V and 2 bases from J, leaving 8 bases between. Germline V gene sequence: CDR1 LNHDA, CDR2 SQIVND (reference sequence). The CDR3 is 14 amino acids.

This clone was seen more than once but under ten times. The V and J genes are TRBV19 and TRBJ1-5; possibly TRBD1 for D (5 bases). V was pared by 1 base and J by 2 bases, with 9 bases between. The CDR3 consists of 15 residues. From germline, CDR1 is LNHDA and CDR2 SQIVND (reference sequence). CDR3 loop: CASSIGGMGNQPQHF. CDR3 nucleotides: TGTGCCAGTAGTATAGGGGGGATGGGCAATCAGCCCCAGCATTTT.

This sequence joins TRBV29-1 and TRBJ2-1; D is possibly TRBD2 (6 bases). CDR1 is SQVTM, CDR2 ANQGSEA, per germline. The CDR3 length is 16 residues. Trimming took off 3 bases at V and 6 bases at J, with 21 bases between the two ends. The CDR3 bases are TGCAGCGTTGATAAGCGGGTGCGGGTACTGCTCAATGAGCAGTTCTTC. It is translated as CSVDKRVRVLLNEQFF.

The chain joins TRBV7-8 to TRBJ1-3; 7 bases align to TRBD1. Per germline, CDR1 SGHVS and CDR2 FQNEAQ. J gave up 0 bases and V 5 bases, and 10 bases lay outside the gene matches. The CDR3 is 17 amino acids. The CDR3 region has the DNA TGTGCCAGCAGCCTGGAAGGGGGCTCCTCCTCTGGAAACACCATATATTTT. This translates into CASSLEGGSSSGNTIYF.

This sequence joins TRBV7-2 and TRBJ2-3; D might be TRBD2 (5 bases). The CDR3 has 14 residues. Germline assignment: CDR1 SGHTA and CDR2 FQGNSA. V lost 1 base to trimming and J lost 5 bases, with 10 bases between them. The chain's CDR3 is CASSLGVGRDTQYF. The CDR3 DNA sequence: TGTGCCAGCAGCTTAGGAGTAGGGAGAGATACGCAGTATTTT.

The chain couples TRBV11-2 to TRBJ2-4, with D maybe TRBD2 (7 bases). The CDR3 extends over 18 amino acids. Germline CDR1 and CDR2: SGHAT and FQNNGV. Trimming removed 5 bases at V and 1 base at J, with 21 bases between. The CDR3, as DNA: TGTGCCAGCAGCGAAGGGGGGGGCCAAATGGCCGCCAAAAACATTCAGTACTTC. Amino acid sequence: CASSEGGGQMAAKNIQYF.

V gene TRBV5-6 combines with J gene TRBJ2-2; D call uncertain. The CDR3 extends over 16 amino acids. The ends were cut back, 2 bases at V and 6 bases at J, with 17 bases in the middle. Germline CDR1 reads SGHDT; CDR2 reads YYEEEE. Written as DNA, the CDR3 is TGTGCCAGCAGCTTCTGGGGTTATGTTGGCGCCGGGGAGCTGTTTTTT. Amino acid sequence: CASSFWGYVGAGELFF.

The genes are TRBV14 and TRBJ2-5; 10 positions match TRBD1. J was trimmed by 5 bases and V by 0 bases; bases with no gene match: 6. Germline loops: CDR1 SGHDN, CDR2 FVKESK. The CDR3 sequence is 16 residues long. CDR3 in amino acids: CASSQDWGTGAETQYF. CDR3 DNA sequence: TGTGCCAGCAGCCAAGATTGGGGGACAGGGGCCGAGACCCAGTACTTC. Looking up the rest from reference TRBV14 and TRBJ2-5 gives the full variable domain: EAGVTQFPSHSVIEKGQTVTLRCDPISGHDNLYWYRRVMGKEIKFLLHFVKESKQDESGMPNNRFLAERTGGTYSTLKVQPAELEDSGVYFCASSQDWGTGAETQYFGPGTRLLVL.

The rearrangement links TRBV14 to TRBJ2-3; D remains ambiguous. CDR1 is SGHDN and CDR2 is FVKESK in the germline V gene. This CDR3 has 12 amino acids. Trimming stripped 0 bases from V and 11 bases from J, with 9 bases between. CDR3 nucleotides: TGTGCCAGCAGCCAAGATTGGGGTATGCAGTATTTT. It specifies CASSQDWGMQYF. Supplemented by reference TRBV14 and TRBJ2-3, the full variable domain reads EAGVTQFPSHSVIEKGQTVTLRCDPISGHDNLYWYRRVMGKEIKFLLHFVKESKQDESGMPNNRFLAERTGGTYSTLKVQPAELEDSGVYFCASSQDWGMQYFGPGTRLTVL.

This chain uses TRBV30 with TRBJ2-1; 7 nucleotides align to TRBD1. With 3 bases clipped from V and 9 bases from J, the junction kept 5 bases outside the gene matches. The germline V gene has CDR1 GTSNPN and CDR2 SVGIG (reference sequence). CDR3 size: 12 residues. The CDR3 loop is CAWRSRGSEQFF. CDR3 DNA sequence: TGTGCCTGGAGGTCCAGGGGGAGTGAGCAGTTCTTC.

This clone is labeled medium-sized. This chain joins TRBV15 and TRBJ2-6; D is uncertain. The CDR3 totals 16 residues. Trimming pared 0 bases from V and 0 bases from J, leaving 6 bases between. Germline loops: CDR1 LNHNV, CDR2 YYDKDF (reference sequence). CDR3 nucleotides: TGTGCCACCAGCAGAGATCCGCTCTCTGGGGCCAACGTCCTGACTTTC. Translated: CATSRDPLSGANVLTF. The full variable domain, rest sourced from reference TRBV15 and TRBJ2-6, is DAMVIQNPRYQVTQFGKPVTLSCSQTLNHNVMYWYQQKSSQAPKLLFHYYDKDFNNEADTPDNFQSRRPNTSFCFLDIRSPGLGDTAMYLCATSRDPLSGANVLTFGAGSRLTVL.

The chain employs TRBV28 and TRBJ2-4; 8 nucleotides match TRBD1. The CDR3 is made up of 16 amino acids. CDR1 is MDHEN and CDR2 is SYDVKM in the germline V gene. Trimming at V came to 6 bases and at J to 8 bases, leaving 15 bases not matched to a gene. The CDR3: CASSVTVPGGVYIQYF. CDR3 DNA sequence: TGTGCCAGCAGCGTCACTGTGCCAGGGGGCGTTTACATTCAGTACTTC. The full variable domain, completed using reference TRBV28 and TRBJ2-4, is DVKVTQSSRYLVKRTGEKVFLECVQDMDHENMFWYRQDPGLGLRLIYFSYDVKMKEKGDIPEGYSVSREKKERFSLILESASTNQTSMYLCASSVTVPGGVYIQYFGAGTRLSVL.

This clone was observed a handful of times. The CDR3 region has the DNA TGCGCCAGCAGCTTGGGGGTAGCGGCCTCCTACGAGCAGTACTTC. Translation gives CASSLGVAASYEQYF. The chain recombines TRBV5-1 with TRBJ2-7; maybe TRBD2 (6 bases). This CDR3 has 15 amino acids. CDR1 and CDR2 (germline): SGHRS, YFSETQ. The V gene lost 0 bases and the J gene lost 0 bases, with 10 bases spanning the gap.

The chain employs TRBV18 and TRBJ1-1; D remains unclear. Deletions cut 4 bases from V and 0 bases from J, with 0 bases between. Germline CDR1 is KGHSH and CDR2 is LQKENI. The CDR3 sequence is 11 residues long. The DNA of the CDR3 is TGTGCCAGCTCACTGAACACTGAAGCTTTCTTT. It translates to CASSLNTEAFF.

This rearrangement joins TRBV14 to TRBJ1-5; 7 bases are shared with TRBD1. V shed 3 bases, J shed 3 bases, and the junction held 2 bases outside the gene matches. CDR1 is SGHDN and CDR2 is FVKESK in the germline V gene. CDR3 length: 14 residues. CDR3 DNA: TGTGCCAGCAGCCAGGGACAGACCAATCAGCCCCAGCATTTT. Its translation is CASSQGQTNQPQHF.

The CDR3 DNA follows: TGTGCCTGGAGTGTCGGGACAGGTCGCTTTGAAGCTTTCTTT. As protein: CAWSVGTGRFEAFF. The chain has TRBV30 and TRBJ1-1, with 8 bases fitting TRBD1. Germline V gene sequence: CDR1 GTSNPN, CDR2 SVGIG (reference sequence). CDR3 length: 14 residues. V gave up 0 bases and J gave up 7 bases; unmatched junction bases: 7.

The chain joins TRBV7-2 to TRBJ2-7; 9 positions match TRBD2. Trimming removed 7 bases from V and 2 bases from J; junction bases left unmatched: 9. This CDR3 is 15 amino acids long. Germline V lookup: CDR1 SGHTA, CDR2 FQGNSA. This CDR3 is CASTFSGGPAYEQYF. In nucleotides, the CDR3 is TGTGCCAGCACCTTCAGCGGGGGGCCAGCCTACGAGCAGTACTTC.

The chain has TRBV7-3 and TRBJ2-3; perhaps TRBD1 as D (6 bases). Looked up from germline, CDR1 is SGHTA and CDR2 is FQGTGA. Trimming removed 2 bases from V and 3 bases from J, with 18 bases in between. The CDR3 runs to 17 residues. DNA of the CDR3: TGTGCCAGCAGCTTATATCGGGGACCCAGGGGTACAGATACGCAGTATTTT. Encoded protein: CASSLYRGPRGTDTQYF.

This rearrangement joins TRBV29-1 to TRBJ1-2; no definite D call. Looked up from germline, CDR1 is SQVTM and CDR2 is ANQGSEA. V gave up 3 bases and J gave up 1 base, with 12 bases separating them. The CDR3 runs 14 residues. In nucleotides, the CDR3 is TGCAGCGTTGAGGACCTTCAAATTAACTATGGCTACACCTTC. Translating gives CSVEDLQINYGYTF.

This clone was detected only once. The chain employs TRBV19 and TRBJ1-2, with 9 bases lining up with TRBD1. After removal of 8 bases from V and 4 bases from J, the junction contained 17 bases not matched to a gene. Germline CDR1 LNHDA, CDR2 SQIVND (reference sequence). The length of the CDR3 is 17 residues. The CDR3 DNA follows: TGTGCCAGTGCTCCGGGGGATAACAGGGGGCTGATCTATGGCTACACCTTC. Its protein is CASAPGDNRGLIYGYTF.

This chain uses TRBV11-2 with TRBJ2-7, with TRBD1 matching over 8 bases. Germline CDR1 reads SGHAT; CDR2 reads FQNNGV. There are 13 residues in the CDR3. The ends lost 5 bases at V and 5 bases at J; junction bases unmatched: 5. This chain's CDR3 is CASSKTGVDEQYF. The CDR3 DNA follows: TGTGCCAGCAGCAAGACAGGGGTCGACGAGCAGTACTTC.

This clone was counted between two and nine times. The chain has TRBV28 and TRBJ2-7; no definite D call. Germline-derived CDR1 and CDR2 are MDHEN and SYDVKM. CDR3 size: 12 residues. Trimming pared 6 bases from V and 7 bases from J, leaving 13 bases between. CDR3 sequence: CASSRNMWEQYF. The CDR3 DNA is TGTGCCAGCAGCCGGAACATGTGGGAGCAGTACTTC.

The J gene is TRBJ1-1, the V gene TRBV19; no definite D call. V was clipped by 3 bases and J by 6 bases, with 11 bases between them. Germline CDR1 LNHDA, CDR2 SQIVND (reference sequence). The CDR3 has 13 amino acids. The CDR3 protein is CASSIGSKSEAFF. DNA for the CDR3: TGTGCCAGTAGTATCGGGAGTAAGTCTGAAGCTTTCTTT. The full variable domain, rest sourced from reference TRBV19 and TRBJ1-1, is DGGITQSPKYLFRKEGQNVTLSCEQNLNHDAMYWYRQDPGQGLRLIYYSQIVNDFQKGDIAEGYSVSREKKESFPLTVTSAQKNPTAFYLCASSIGSKSEAFFGQGTRLTVV.

This clone was detected once. For the CDR3, the DNA is TGTGCCAGCAGCTACCGGACTAGCGGGAAAGAGACCCAGTACTTC. Translated: CASSYRTSGKETQYF. The chain has TRBV11-2 and TRBJ2-5, with 12 bases matching TRBD2. Germline V CDR1 and CDR2: SGHAT, FQNNGV. The CDR3 runs 15 residues. Unmatched junction bases numbered 3, after V lost 4 bases and J lost 3 bases. Supplemented by reference TRBV11-2 and TRBJ2-5, the full variable domain reads EAGVAQSPRYKIIEKRQSVAFWCNPISGHATLYWYQQILGQGPKLLIQFQNNGVVDDSQLPKDRFSAERLKGVDSTLKIQPAKLEDSAVYLCASSYRTSGKETQYFGPGTRLLVL.

The chain combines TRBV12-2 with TRBJ2-7; the table's D call TRBD2 went unverified against the DNA. TRBV12-2 is recorded as a pseudogene. CDR3 length equals 14 residues. CDR3 bases: TGTGCAAGTCGCTCCCGAGAGGGCTCCTACGAGCAGTACTTC. Protein sequence: CASRSREGSYEQYF.

The CDR3 protein is CASGGNTIYF. CDR3 DNA: TGTGCCAGTGGAGGAAACACCATATATTTT. The chain is built from TRBV11-2 and TRBJ1-3; no clear D. CDR3 length: 10 residues. Germline CDR1 is SGHAT and CDR2 is FQNNGV. V was trimmed by 9 bases and J by 4 bases, leaving 4 bases between them. Complete variable domain (other parts from reference TRBV11-2 and TRBJ1-3): EAGVAQSPRYKIIEKRQSVAFWCNPISGHATLYWYQQILGQGPKLLIQFQNNGVVDDSQLPKDRFSAERLKGVDSTLKIQPAKLEDSAVYLCASGGNTIYFGEGSWLTVV.

The chain links TRBV10-1 to TRBJ2-2; TRBD1 aligns across 9 bases. The trim removed 5 bases at V and 1 base at J, leaving 2 bases unmatched. This CDR3 has 15 amino acids. CDR1 and CDR2 from the germline V gene are WNHNN and SYGVQD (reference sequence). The CDR3 DNA sequence: TGCGCCAGCAGTAGACAGGGGGTGAACACCGGGGAGCTGTTTTTT. Its protein product is CASSRQGVNTGELFF.

This chain links TRBV5-4 with TRBJ1-2, with TRBD1 identical over 12 bases. The V and J ends lost 3 bases and 7 bases, in that order; junction bases with no gene match: 7. The CDR3 length is 15 residues. In germline, CDR1 is SGHNT, CDR2 YYREEE (reference sequence). CDR3 in DNA: TGTGCCAGCAGCTCCCCGGGACAGGGGGCGACTGGCTACACCTTC. It is translated as CASSSPGQGATGYTF.

This sequence joins TRBV4-3 and TRBJ1-1; D ambiguous. Trimming removed 1 base at V and 6 bases at J, with 15 bases between. The CDR3 sequence is 15 residues long. Germline V lookup: CDR1 LGHNA, CDR2 YSLEER. The chain's CDR3 is CASSQGITGYAEAFF. CDR3 nucleotides: TGCGCCAGCAGCCAAGGAATCACCGGGTACGCTGAAGCTTTCTTT.

Turning to this clone: Mismatch with germline at one junction end may stem from a read error. This chain links TRBV10-3 with TRBJ2-7, with 13 bases matching TRBD2. The CDR3 spans 14 residues. The germline gives CDR1 ENHRY, CDR2 SYGVKD. The CDR3 loop reads CATGLAGVTYGQYF. The CDR3 DNA reads as TGTGCCACCGGACTAGCGGGGGTTACCTACGGGCAGTACTTC.